Shown below are 26 T cell receptor beta chains from a single sample sequenced in a study of blood T cell repertoires in COVID-19. Only in-frame clones appear in the TCRdb table, and some are missing; sequencing was by immunoSEQ multiplex PCR. The table records about 290,000 clones, roughly nine tenths of them present only once. The sample consisted of peripheral blood. All receptors come from a woman in her thirties with COVID-19, enrolled during active disease.

The V gene is TRBV15, the J gene TRBJ1-2; 9 bases line up with TRBD1. Looked up from germline, CDR1 is LNHNV and CDR2 is YYDKDF (reference sequence). The ends lost 4 bases at V and 3 bases at J; junction bases unmatched: 12. The CDR3 runs 17 residues. The CDR3: CATSTQTETGGYYGYTF. CDR3 DNA sequence: TGTGCCACCAGCACACAAACGGAGACAGGGGGTTACTATGGCTACACCTTC.

This chain uses TRBV2 with TRBJ2-7; TRBD1 aligns across 9 bases. This CDR3 spans 15 amino acids. J was trimmed by 2 bases and V by 3 bases; bases with no gene match: 5. Germline CDR1 SNHLY, CDR2 FYNNEI. CDR3 loop: CASSDRDRVTYEQYF. Here the CDR3 DNA reads TGTGCCAGCAGTGACCGGGACAGGGTGACCTACGAGCAGTACTTC.

J is TRBJ2-7 and V is TRBV19, with 12 bases lining up with TRBD2. Germline CDR1 LNHDA, CDR2 SQIVND (reference sequence). The V segment lost 5 bases and the J segment 4 bases; nucleotides outside the gene matches: 9. The CDR3 has 16 amino acids. The CDR3 DNA reads as TGTGCCAGTAGTCGGAAGACTAGCGGGGGCCCTTACGAGCAGTACTTC. This gives the protein CASSRKTSGGPYEQYF.

The chain recombines TRBV2 with TRBJ1-1; D is uncertain. Trimming removed 5 bases at V and 2 bases at J, with 6 bases between. This CDR3 has 12 amino acids. Per the germline V gene, CDR1 is SNHLY and CDR2 is FYNNEI. The DNA for the CDR3 is TGTGCCAGCAGTCGACTTAACACTGAAGCTTTCTTT. It encodes CASSRLNTEAFF.

This sequence joins TRBV3-1 (or the pseudogene TRBV3-2) and TRBJ2-2, with 9 bases that match TRBD2. This CDR3 is 15 amino acids long. V lost 4 bases to trimming and J lost 5 bases; unmatched junction nucleotides: 5. Germline assignment: CDR1 LGHDT and CDR2 YNNKEL (reference sequence). The chain's CDR3 is CASSLAGAMTGELFF. The CDR3 DNA reads TGTGCCAGCAGCCTAGCGGGGGCTATGACCGGGGAGCTGTTTTTT.

This clone was found a few times. This sequence joins TRBV5-6 and TRBJ1-1, with a possible D match to TRBD1 (5 bases). CDR3 length equals 14 residues. In germline, CDR1 is SGHDT, CDR2 YYEEEE. V dropped 0 bases and J dropped 4 bases, with 10 bases sitting between them. CDR3 amino acids: CASSLERGATEAFF. CDR3 DNA: TGTGCCAGCAGCTTGGAAAGGGGTGCCACTGAAGCTTTCTTT.

This chain uses TRBV5-4 with TRBJ1-6; 11 nucleotides line up with TRBD1. The CDR3 loop spans 15 amino acids. Per germline, CDR1 SGHNT and CDR2 YYREEE (reference sequence). The V gene end was trimmed by 4 bases and the J gene end by 7 bases; junction bases not matched to a gene: 4. In DNA form, the CDR3 reads TGTGCCAGCAGCCGGACAGGGGGCGGCAATTCACCCCTCCACTTT. Protein: CASSRTGGGNSPLHF.

V and J are TRBV29-1 and TRBJ1-5, with 8 bases identical to TRBD1. Trimming at V came to 6 bases and at J to 6 bases, leaving 10 bases not matched to a gene. The CDR3 has 14 residues. Germline CDR1 SQVTM, CDR2 ANQGSEA. The CDR3 DNA is TGCAGCGTCATTATGGACAGGGTAGGTCAGCCCCAGCATTTT. The encoded protein is CSVIMDRVGQPQHF.

The chain links TRBV23-1 to TRBJ1-2; perhaps TRBD1 as D (5 bases). TRBV23-1 is marked as an open reading frame, function uncertain. Trimming removed 6 bases from V and 4 bases from J, with 15 bases in between. The CDR3 consists of 14 residues. The DNA of the CDR3 is TGCGCCAGCAGCCAACCGCAGGGTTTCTATGGCTACACCTTC. It yields the protein CASSQPQGFYGYTF.

As for this clone: One end of the junction fails to match germline, which may point to a read error. The CDR3 nucleotides read TGTGCCAGCAGCGAAGAAGGTGGAACAGGGGGGGCCTACGAGCAGTACTTC. Residues: CASSEEGGTGGAYEQYF. The rearrangement links TRBV6-1 to TRBJ2-7, with D maybe TRBD1 (8 bases). Germline-derived CDR1 and CDR2 are MNHNS and SASEGT. The CDR3 loop spans 17 amino acids.

The CDR3 loop is CASSLRGGLDTEAFF. CDR3 nucleotides: TGTGCCAGCAGCTTGCGGGGGGGTTTGGACACTGAAGCTTTCTTT. The V and J genes are TRBV5-6 and TRBJ1-1; a weak D match, TRBD1 (5 bases). The germline CDR1 and CDR2 sequences are SGHDT and YYEEEE. The V end lost 1 base, the J end lost 3 bases, and 13 bases lay between the germline ends. This CDR3 region has 15 residues.

The rearrangement links TRBV3-1 (or the pseudogene TRBV3-2) to TRBJ1-1; no reliable D call. The CDR3 has 15 residues. Germline V lookup: CDR1 LGHDT, CDR2 YNNKEL (reference sequence). Trimming stripped 2 bases from V and 3 bases from J, with 13 bases between. CDR3 DNA sequence: TGTGCCAGCAGCCAATCTATTTCACAGCACACTGAAGCTTTCTTT. It is translated as CASSQSISQHTEAFF.

The rearrangement joins TRBV11-2 to TRBJ1-1; D is possibly TRBD1 (6 bases). CDR3 length: 12 amino acids. The germline gives CDR1 SGHAT, CDR2 FQNNGV. The V gene lost 4 bases and the J gene lost 11 bases, with 14 bases spanning the gap. The CDR3 region has the DNA TGTGCCAGCAGCTATTTACAGGGATCGGCTTTCTTT. This encodes CASSYLQGSAFF.

The chain links TRBV19 to TRBJ1-2; D perhaps matches TRBD1 (5 bases). V lost 10 bases, J lost 4 bases, and 13 bases lay in between. This CDR3 comprises 12 residues. Per germline, CDR1 LNHDA and CDR2 SQIVND (reference sequence). The chain's CDR3 is CATDSKLYGYTF. The CDR3 region has the DNA TGTGCCACAGACAGTAAACTCTATGGCTACACCTTC. The variable domain in full, with the rest retrieved from reference TRBV19 and TRBJ1-2, is DGGITQSPKYLFRKEGQNVTLSCEQNLNHDAMYWYRQDPGQGLRLIYYSQIVNDFQKGDIAEGYSVSREKKESFPLTVTSAQKNPTAFYLCATDSKLYGYTFGSGTRLTVV.

The V and J genes are TRBV9 and TRBJ1-2, with D perhaps TRBD1 (6 bases). CDR1 is SGDLS, CDR2 YYNGEE, per germline. V was clipped by 1 base and J by 4 bases, with 17 bases between them. The CDR3 length is 16 residues. The CDR3 sequence: CASSVTPRDTGYGYTF. CDR3 DNA sequence: TGTGCCAGCAGCGTAACCCCTCGGGACACGGGCTATGGCTACACCTTC. Combining the CDR3 with reference TRBV9 and TRBJ1-2 gives the whole variable domain DSGVTQTPKHLITATGQRVTLRCSPRSGDLSVYWYQQSLDQGLQFLIQYYNGEERAKGNILERFSAQQFPDLHSELNLSSLELGDSALYFCASSVTPRDTGYGYTFGSGTRLTVV.

This rearrangement joins TRBV7-9 to TRBJ2-5, with 8 bases fitting TRBD2. Germline CDR1 SEHNR, CDR2 FQNEAQ (reference sequence). The V and J ends lost 5 bases and 5 bases, in that order; junction bases with no gene match: 10. The CDR3 loop spans 15 amino acids. The CDR3: CASSPSSGGEETQYF. As DNA, the CDR3 is TGTGCCAGCAGCCCATCCAGCGGGGGCGAGGAGACCCAGTACTTC. Complete variable domain (other parts from reference TRBV7-9 and TRBJ2-5): DTGVSQNPRHKITKRGQNVTFRCDPISEHNRLYWYRQTLGQGPEFLTYFQNEAQLEKSRLLSDRFSAERPKGSFSTLEIQRTEQGDSAMYLCASSPSSGGEETQYFGPGTRLLVL.

The chain recombines TRBV7-9 with TRBJ1-1; tentatively, D is TRBD1 (6 bases). The CDR3 length is 12 residues. The ends were cut back, 4 bases at V and 6 bases at J, with 9 bases in the middle. The germline V gene has CDR1 SEHNR and CDR2 FQNEAQ (reference sequence). The CDR3 loop is CASSYQGPEAFF. In nucleotides, the CDR3 is TGTGCCAGCAGCTACCAGGGGCCTGAAGCTTTCTTT.

This clone was counted once. The genes are TRBV2 and TRBJ1-1; maybe TRBD1 (5 bases). The CDR3 has 14 amino acids. The germline V and J ends were trimmed by 2 bases and 5 bases, with 12 bases remaining between them. Germline V lookup: CDR1 SNHLY, CDR2 FYNNEI. CDR3 residues: CASSERGRATEAFF. CDR3 DNA sequence: TGTGCCAGCAGTGAAAGGGGCAGGGCAACTGAAGCTTTCTTT.

V usage is TRBV5-1 and J usage is TRBJ2-1; D remains unclear. The germline V gene encodes CDR1 SGHRS and CDR2 YFSETQ. V was shortened by 0 bases and J by 5 bases, with 9 bases between the two germline ends. The CDR3 contains 14 residues. The CDR3 sequence is CASSLDPGNNEQFF. CDR3 nucleotide sequence: TGCGCCAGCAGCTTGGATCCAGGAAACAATGAGCAGTTCTTC.

The rearrangement joins TRBV5-1 to TRBJ2-7; no firm D call. Trimming removed 3 bases from V and 6 bases from J, with 7 bases in between. This CDR3 region has 11 residues. Germline V gene lookup returns CDR1 SGHRS and CDR2 YFSETQ. CDR3 protein: CASSSRPEQYF. CDR3 DNA: TGCGCCAGCAGCTCCAGGCCCGAGCAGTACTTC.

The chain links TRBV4-1 to TRBJ1-1; the D is unclear. The V end was cut by 6 bases, the J end by 3 bases, with 17 bases between. Germline V gene sequence: CDR1 MGHRA, CDR2 YSYEKL. The CDR3 covers 15 residues. The CDR3 DNA reads as TGCGCCAGCAGTCCAAGCCCCCTACTAGACACTGAAGCTTTCTTT. Its protein product is CASSPSPLLDTEAFF.

V gene TRBV7-9 combines with J gene TRBJ2-2; 14 bases are a match to TRBD2. This CDR3 comprises 19 residues. The ends lost 3 bases at V and 3 bases at J; junction bases unmatched: 9. Germline V gene sequence: CDR1 SEHNR, CDR2 FQNEAQ (reference sequence). CDR3 sequence reads: CASSFGLAGGQGDTGELFF. The DNA for the CDR3 is TGTGCCAGCAGCTTTGGACTAGCGGGGGGACAGGGGGACACCGGGGAGCTGTTTTTT.

The chain combines TRBV18 with TRBJ1-4; D unresolved. The germline V gene has CDR1 KGHSH and CDR2 LQKENI. Trimming pared 3 bases from V and 6 bases from J, leaving 17 bases between. There are 16 residues in the CDR3. The CDR3 bases are TGTGCCAGCTCACCCCTCCAAGGAGAGCTTTATGAAAAACTGTTTTTT. Its protein is CASSPLQGELYEKLFF.

Here the CDR3 DNA reads TGCGCCAGCAGTGAGGGAGGGAAATTGCATCAGCCCCAGCATTTT. Translation gives CASSEGGKLHQPQHF. The chain is built from TRBV10-1 and TRBJ1-5, with unresolved D. The V end lost 2 bases, the J end lost 5 bases, and 13 bases lay between the germline ends. The CDR3 runs to 15 residues. In germline, CDR1 is WNHNN, CDR2 SYGVQD (reference sequence).

CDR3 nucleotides: TGTGCCAGCAGCCAAGAGATTTCGGGTGTTAGCAATCAGCCCCAGCATTTT. This sequence encodes CASSQEISGVSNQPQHF. The chain carries TRBV4-2 and TRBJ1-5; D is uncertain. The CDR3 totals 17 residues. Trimming shortened V by 0 bases and J by 0 bases, and 12 bases separated the two germline ends. The germline gives CDR1 LGHNA, CDR2 YNFKEQ.

The chain uses TRBV5-1 and TRBJ2-1, with 10 bases that match TRBD2. The CDR3 runs 17 residues. Germline values: CDR1 SGHRS, CDR2 YFSETQ. J was trimmed by 4 bases and V by 3 bases; bases with no gene match: 10. This CDR3 is CASSWAAKRGGYNEQFF. The CDR3 nucleotides are TGCGCCAGCAGCTGGGCGGCTAAGCGGGGGGGTTACAATGAGCAGTTCTTC.